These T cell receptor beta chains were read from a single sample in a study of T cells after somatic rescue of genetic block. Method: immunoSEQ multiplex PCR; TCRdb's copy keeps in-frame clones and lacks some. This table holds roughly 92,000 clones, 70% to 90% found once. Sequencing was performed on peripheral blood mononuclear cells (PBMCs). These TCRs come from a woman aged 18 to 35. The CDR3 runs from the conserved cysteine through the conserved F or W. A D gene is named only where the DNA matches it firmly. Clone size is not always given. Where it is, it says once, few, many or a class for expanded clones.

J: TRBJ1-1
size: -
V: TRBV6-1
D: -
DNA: TGTGCCAGCAGTGAAGATGCGGGGGAGGGGAACACTGAAGCTTTCTTT
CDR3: CASSEDAGEGNTEAFF

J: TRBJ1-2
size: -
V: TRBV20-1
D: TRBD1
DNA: TGCAGTGCTCGGACAGGCTATGGCTACACCTTC
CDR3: CSARTGYGYTF

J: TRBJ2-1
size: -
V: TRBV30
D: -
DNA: TGTGCCTGGAGTGGTCCAGCGGGCTATTACAATGAGCAGTTCTTC
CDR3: CAWSGPAGYYNEQFF

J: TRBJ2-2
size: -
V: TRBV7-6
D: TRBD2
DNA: TGTGCCAGCAGCTTAGCGGGAGGGGAAACCGGGGAGCTGTTTTTT
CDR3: CASSLAGGETGELFF

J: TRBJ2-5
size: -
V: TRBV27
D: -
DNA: TGTGCCAGCAGTTTGGGAGCACGAGAGACCCAGTACTTC
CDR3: CASSLGARETQYF

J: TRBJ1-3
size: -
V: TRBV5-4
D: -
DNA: TGTGCCAGCAGCTTGGGGGCAGGAGTCTCTGGAAACACCATATATTTT
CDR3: CASSLGAGVSGNTIYF

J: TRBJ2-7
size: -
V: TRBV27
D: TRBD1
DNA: TGTGCCAGCAGAACAGGGGCCTACGAGCAGTACTTC
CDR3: CASRTGAYEQYF

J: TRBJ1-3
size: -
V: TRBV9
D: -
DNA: TGTGCCAGCAGCGTAGAGGGAAACACCATATATTTT
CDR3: CASSVEGNTIYF

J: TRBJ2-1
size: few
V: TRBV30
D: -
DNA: TGTGCCTCGACCGCAGGGAAGAGCTCCTACAATGAGCAGTTCTTC
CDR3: CASTAGKSSYNEQFF

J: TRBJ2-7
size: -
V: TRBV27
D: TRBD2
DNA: TGTGCCAGCGCGACGAAGCCTAGCGGGAGGCAGTACTTC
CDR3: CASATKPSGRQYF

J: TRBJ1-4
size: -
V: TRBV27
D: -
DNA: TGTGCCAGCAGTTTAGGTCGTGGGGGCCTTAATGAAAAACTGTTTTTT
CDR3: CASSLGRGGLNEKLFF

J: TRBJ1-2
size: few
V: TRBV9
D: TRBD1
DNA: TGTGCCAGCAGCGCCAGACAGGGGTGGTATGGCTACACCTTC
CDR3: CASSARQGWYGYTF

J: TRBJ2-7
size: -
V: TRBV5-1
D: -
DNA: TGCGCCACCTCCAGGGGAGGGAACTCCTACGAGCAGTACTTC
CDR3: CATSRGGNSYEQYF

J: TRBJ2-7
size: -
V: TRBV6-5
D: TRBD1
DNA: TGTGCCAGCAGTTACGACAGGGCCTCCTACGAGCAGTACTTC
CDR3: CASSYDRASYEQYF

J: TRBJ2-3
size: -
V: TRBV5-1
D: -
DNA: TGCGCCAGCAGCTTGGAAGGTGGGAGTGGAGATACGCAGTATTTT
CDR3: CASSLEGGSGDTQYF

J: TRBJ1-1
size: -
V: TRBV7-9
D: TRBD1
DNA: TGTGCCAGCAGCTTCCGGACAGGGGGGATGAACACTGAAGCTTTCTTT
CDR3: CASSFRTGGMNTEAFF

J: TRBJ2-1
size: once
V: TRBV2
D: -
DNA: TGTGCCAGCACGCCACCGTCTAGCGCCCTCAGAGCTGGTGAGCAGTTCTTC
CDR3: CASTPPSSALRAGEQFF

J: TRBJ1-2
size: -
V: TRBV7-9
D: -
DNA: TGTGCCAGCAGCTTGATGCGGGGGAGTCCGGTCTATGGCTACACCTTC
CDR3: CASSLMRGSPVYGYTF

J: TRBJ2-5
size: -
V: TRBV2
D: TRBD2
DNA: TGTGCCAGCACGACTAGCGGAGAGACCCAGTACTTC
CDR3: CASTTSGETQYF

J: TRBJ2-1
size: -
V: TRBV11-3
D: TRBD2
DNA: TGTGCCAGCAGCTCTTCAGCCGGACTAGACTACAATGAGCAGTTCTTC
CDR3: CASSSSAGLDYNEQFF

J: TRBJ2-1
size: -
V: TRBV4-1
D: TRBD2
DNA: TGCGCCAGCAGCCCGCCCGGGACTAGCCCTCTTGAGCAGTTCTTC
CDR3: CASSPPGTSPLEQFF

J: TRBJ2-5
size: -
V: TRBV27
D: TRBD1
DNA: TGTGCCAGCAGTCGCTACCAAAACAGGGGGATGAAAGAGACCCAGTACTTC
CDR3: CASSRYQNRGMKETQYF

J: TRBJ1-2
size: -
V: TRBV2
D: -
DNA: TGTGCCAGCAGTGACCGGACAGCAAACTATGGCTACACCTTC
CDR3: CASSDRTANYGYTF

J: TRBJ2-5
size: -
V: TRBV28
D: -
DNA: TGTGCCAGCACCCCCAGGTTGGGGGCGACCCAGTACTTC
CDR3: CASTPRLGATQYF

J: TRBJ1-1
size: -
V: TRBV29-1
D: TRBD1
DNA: TGCAGCGTTGACAGGGGGGGAACTGAAGCTTTCTTT
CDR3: CSVDRGGTEAFF

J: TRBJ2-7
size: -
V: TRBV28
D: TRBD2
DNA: TGTGCCAGCAGTAGTCGACTAGCGGGAGGTTCCCACGAGCAGTACTTC
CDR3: CASSSRLAGGSHEQYF

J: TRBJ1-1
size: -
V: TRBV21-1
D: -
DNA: TGTGCCAGCAGCAAATTACAGGAGACAGATCCGAACACTGAAGCTTTCTTT
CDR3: CASSKLQETDPNTEAFF

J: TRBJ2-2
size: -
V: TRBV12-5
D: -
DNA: TGTGCTAGTGATGGCGGGGACCCCCGGGAGCTGTTTTTT
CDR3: CASDGGDPRELFF

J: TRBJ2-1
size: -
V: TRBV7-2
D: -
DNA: TGTGCCAGCAGCTTAGGCCAGGGGCGGTACAATGAGCAGTTCTTC
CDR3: CASSLGQGRYNEQFF

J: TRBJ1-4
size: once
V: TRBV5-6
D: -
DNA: TGTGCCAGCAGCTTCAGAACTGGGGATGAAAAACTGTTTTTT
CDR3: CASSFRTGDEKLFF

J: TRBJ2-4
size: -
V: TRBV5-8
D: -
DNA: TGTGCCAGCAGCTACACAGGGCCCAAAAACATTCAGTACTTC
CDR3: CASSYTGPKNIQYF

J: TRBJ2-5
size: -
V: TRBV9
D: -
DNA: TGTGCCAGCAGCTCAAGGAGGGATAGGACAGGTTGGGATGAGACCCAGTACTTC
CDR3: CASSSRRDRTGWDETQYF

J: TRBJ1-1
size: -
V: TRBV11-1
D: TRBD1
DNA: TGTGCCAGCAGCTTCCACGACAGGGGCGGAACTGAAGCTTTCTTT
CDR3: CASSFHDRGGTEAFF

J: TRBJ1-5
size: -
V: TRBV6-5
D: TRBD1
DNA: TGTGCCAGCAGTGGACAGGGGCCCAATCAGCCCCAGCATTTT
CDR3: CASSGQGPNQPQHF

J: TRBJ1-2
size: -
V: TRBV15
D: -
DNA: TGTGCCACCAGCAGAGATCCCCAGGGTAATAACTATGGCTACACCTTC
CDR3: CATSRDPQGNNYGYTF

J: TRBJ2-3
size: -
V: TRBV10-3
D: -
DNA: TGTGCCATCAGTGAGTCGGCAGATACGCAGTATTTT
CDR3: CAISESADTQYF

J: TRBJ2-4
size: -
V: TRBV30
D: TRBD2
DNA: TGTGCCTGGAGTGAACTAGCGGGCGTAGCCAAAAACATTCAGTACTTC
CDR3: CAWSELAGVAKNIQYF

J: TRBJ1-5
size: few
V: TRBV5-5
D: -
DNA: TGTGCCAGCAGCTTTGGGGCGGGTCAGCCCCAGCATTTT
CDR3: CASSFGAGQPQHF

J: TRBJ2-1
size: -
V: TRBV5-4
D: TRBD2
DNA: TGTGCCAGCAGCTTAGGGACTAGCGGGAGGGGGACCTACAATGAGCAGTTCTTC
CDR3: CASSLGTSGRGTYNEQFF

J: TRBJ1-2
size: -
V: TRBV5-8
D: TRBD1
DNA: TGTGCCAGCAGCTTGGGTGACAGGGGGCCAAGCTCGGGCGGCTACACCTTC
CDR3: CASSLGDRGPSSGGYTF

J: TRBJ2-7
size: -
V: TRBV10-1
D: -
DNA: TGCGCCAGCAGTGAGTCGGGGGGCGGGCAGTACTTC
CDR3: CASSESGGGQYF

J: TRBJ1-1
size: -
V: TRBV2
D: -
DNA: TGTGCCAGCAGCGACCAGACGGTAATGAACACTGAAGCTTTCTTT
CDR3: CASSDQTVMNTEAFF

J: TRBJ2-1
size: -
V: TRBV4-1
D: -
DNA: TGCGCCAGCAGCCCCCGCGGGGTTGGCAGCTCCTACAATGAGCAGTTCTTC
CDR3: CASSPRGVGSSYNEQFF

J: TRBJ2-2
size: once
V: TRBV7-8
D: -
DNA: TGTGCCAGCAGCTTGATGGGAGGGAACACCGGGGAGCTGTTTTTT
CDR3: CASSLMGGNTGELFF

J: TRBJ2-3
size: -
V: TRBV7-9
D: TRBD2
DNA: TGTGCCAGCAGCTTAGTTAGCGGGAGTGGCACGCAGTATTTT
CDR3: CASSLVSGSGTQYF

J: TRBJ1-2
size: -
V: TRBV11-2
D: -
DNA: TGTGCCAGCAGCTTAGCGGCCCAGAACAACTATGGCTACACCTTC
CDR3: CASSLAAQNNYGYTF

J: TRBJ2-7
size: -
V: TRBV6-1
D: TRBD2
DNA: TGTGCCAGCAGTGAAGCCCCCGGGGGGATTGTGCAGTACTTC
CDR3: CASSEAPGGIVQYF

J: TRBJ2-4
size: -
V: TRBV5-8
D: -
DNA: TGTGCCAGCAGCTTTGGACAGTTCCAAAACATTCAGTACTTC
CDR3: CASSFGQFQNIQYF

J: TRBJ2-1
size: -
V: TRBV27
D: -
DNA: TGTGCCAGCAGTTCCGGGACCATCTCCTACAATGAGCAGTTCTTC
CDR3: CASSSGTISYNEQFF

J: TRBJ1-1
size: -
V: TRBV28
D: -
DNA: TGTGCCAGCATAGTAGGACACATGAACACTGAAGCTTTCTTT
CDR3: CASIVGHMNTEAFF

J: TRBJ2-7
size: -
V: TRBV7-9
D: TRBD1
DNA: TGTGCCAGCAGCCCGGCGACGACAGGGTTCGGCGAGCAGTACTTC
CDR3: CASSPATTGFGEQYF

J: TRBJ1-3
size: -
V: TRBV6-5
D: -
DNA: TGTGCCAGCAGTTACTCTCCGGACGCGGGAAACACCATATATTTT
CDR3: CASSYSPDAGNTIYF

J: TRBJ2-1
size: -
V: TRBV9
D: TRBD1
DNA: TGTGCCAGCAGCGTAGTTAAGACAGGGTTCGACAATGAGCAGTTCTTC
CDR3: CASSVVKTGFDNEQFF

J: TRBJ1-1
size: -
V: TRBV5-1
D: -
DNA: TGCGCCAGCAGCTTGGACAGGCCGCGGGGCACTGAAGCTTTCTTT
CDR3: CASSLDRPRGTEAFF

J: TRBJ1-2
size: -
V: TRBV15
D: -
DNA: TGTGCCACCAGCAGAAGGACAGAGCCTAACTATGGCTACACCTTC
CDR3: CATSRRTEPNYGYTF

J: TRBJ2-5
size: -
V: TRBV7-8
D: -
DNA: TGTGCCAGCAGCTTAGTTTGGGCCCGGGTCGTGAAGACCCAGTACTTC
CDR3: CASSLVWARVVKTQYF

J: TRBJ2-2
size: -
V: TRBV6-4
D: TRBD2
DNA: TGTGCCAGCAGTGCGCCGAGCGGGACTACCAACACCGGGGAGCTGTTTTTT
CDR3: CASSAPSGTTNTGELFF

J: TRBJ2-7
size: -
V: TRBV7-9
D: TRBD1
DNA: TGTGCCAGCAGCCCCTGGACAGGGACCTCCTACGAGCAGTACTTC
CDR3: CASSPWTGTSYEQYF

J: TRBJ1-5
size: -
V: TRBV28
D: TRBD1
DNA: TGTGCCAGCAGTTCACCGGGACAGAGACTAAAAAATCAGCCCCAGCATTTT
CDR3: CASSSPGQRLKNQPQHF